Described below is a single T cell receptor beta chain sequence and its context. Profiling relied on immunoSEQ multiplex PCR, and the TCRdb table lists in-frame clones only, not all of them. This sample has about 55,000 clones, with roughly 87% found just once. The data were obtained in a study of control samples from healthy donors and cancer patients. The trim removed 5 bases at V and 5 bases at J, leaving 7 bases unmatched. The germline CDR1 and CDR2 sequences are MDHEN and SYDVKM. This CDR3 is built from 14 residues. This receptor was identified in a man between 50 and 59 years old in good health. Material: blood. The V call is TRBV28, the J call TRBJ1-1; the match to TRBD1 covers 8 bases. In nucleotides, the CDR3 is TGTGCCAGCAGTATCGGACAGGGTAGGACTGAAGCTTTCTTT. This codes for CASSIGQGRTEAFF.